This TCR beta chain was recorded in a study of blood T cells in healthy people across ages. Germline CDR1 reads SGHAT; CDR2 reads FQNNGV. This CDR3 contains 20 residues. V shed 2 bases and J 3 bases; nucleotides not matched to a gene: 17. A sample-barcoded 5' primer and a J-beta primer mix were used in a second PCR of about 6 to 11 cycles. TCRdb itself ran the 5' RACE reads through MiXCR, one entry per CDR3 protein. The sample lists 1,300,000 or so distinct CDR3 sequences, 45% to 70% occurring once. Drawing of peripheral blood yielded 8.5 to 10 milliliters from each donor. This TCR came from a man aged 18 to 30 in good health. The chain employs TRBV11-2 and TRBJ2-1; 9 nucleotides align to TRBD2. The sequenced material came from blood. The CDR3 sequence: CASSLHLGLASGNVYNEQFF. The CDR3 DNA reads TGTGCCAGCAGCTTACATTTGGGGCTTGCTAGCGGGAACGTCTACAATGAGCAGTTCTTC. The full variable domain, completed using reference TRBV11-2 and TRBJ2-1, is EAGVAQSPRYKIIEKRQSVAFWCNPISGHATLYWYQQILGQGPKLLIQFQNNGVVDDSQLPKDRFSAERLKGVDSTLKIQPAKLEDSAVYLCASSLHLGLASGNVYNEQFFGPGTRLTVL.